A selection of T cell receptor beta chains follows, all from one sample in a study of cytomegalovirus exposure and HLA in healthy donors. Only in-frame clones appear in the TCRdb table, and some are missing; sequencing was by immunoSEQ multiplex PCR. The sample has some 70,000 clones, around 78% seen once. Specimen: PBMCs. The source of these receptors is a man in his forties or fifties in good health and CMV-seronegative. The CDR3 runs from the conserved cysteine through the conserved F or W.

v_gene: TRBV28
CDR3aa: CASTKAGGPNEQFF

v_gene: TRBV25-1
CDR3aa: CASSEGGAGGGYTF

v_gene: TRBV11-2
CDR3aa: CASSLAVVNTEAFF

v_gene: TRBV4-2
CDR3aa: CASSQDYRGFEAFF

v_gene: TRBV2
CDR3aa: CASSYSGYTEAFF

v_gene: TRBV7-3
CDR3aa: CASSLFAGKTEAFF

v_gene: TRBV5-1
CDR3aa: CASSPESGGTEAFF

v_gene: TRBV19
CDR3aa: CASSIGTYRGETQYF

v_gene: TRBV30
CDR3aa: CARRGSTYEQYF

v_gene: TRBV19
CDR3aa: CASEGETNEQYF

v_gene: TRBV28
CDR3aa: CASSSFGGSGRSSNQPQHF

v_gene: TRBV7-6
CDR3aa: CASSLTPARGDEQFF

v_gene: TRBV27
CDR3aa: CASSSDRAYQPQHF

v_gene: TRBV6-5
CDR3aa: CASAPGGDNYGYTF

v_gene: TRBV27
CDR3aa: CASSLPYGGQFF

v_gene: TRBV19
CDR3aa: CASTPWGGSTDTQYF

v_gene: TRBV6-4
CDR3aa: CASSDFGGRQPQHF

v_gene: TRBV9
CDR3aa: CASNPGGGTEAFF

v_gene: TRBV11-3
CDR3aa: CASGRGNEQFF

v_gene: TRBV30
CDR3aa: CAWSVKSPLHF

v_gene: TRBV6-5
CDR3aa: CASSYSNRNPNEKLFF

v_gene: TRBV7-3
CDR3aa: CASSSYSGTPYTDTQYF

v_gene: TRBV7-9
CDR3aa: CAIPAGTLNTEAFF

v_gene: TRBV6-5
CDR3aa: CASSYSSQGFVQHF

v_gene: TRBV5-1
CDR3aa: CASSLRWESGGEQYF

v_gene: TRBV2
CDR3aa: CASSGGGGQGVYGYTF

v_gene: TRBV7-6
CDR3aa: CASSFDEFPGLAGEEETQYF

v_gene: TRBV11-3
CDR3aa: CASSPRSGTEETQYF

v_gene: TRBV9
CDR3aa: CASSDKPERGGSTDTQYF

v_gene: TRBV5-1
CDR3aa: CASSLAPAYEQYF

v_gene: TRBV6-5
CDR3aa: CASKYTGGVAGELFF

v_gene: TRBV30
CDR3aa: CAWKGSSYEQYF

v_gene: TRBV10-3
CDR3aa: CAISDLATAPDTQYF

v_gene: TRBV6-6
CDR3aa: CASTRGGEQYF

v_gene: TRBV6-1
CDR3aa: CASNGDRVTDTQYF

v_gene: TRBV6-4
CDR3aa: CASRVQGDEQYF

v_gene: TRBV7-2
CDR3aa: CASSLDKGATEAFF

v_gene: TRBV14
CDR3aa: CASSRTFLGQGTGGTEAFF

v_gene: TRBV5-1
CDR3aa: CASSSGLAGATDTQYF

v_gene: TRBV10-3
CDR3aa: CAISGGQDSGNTIYF

v_gene: TRBV30
CDR3aa: CAWGGWTEQFF

v_gene: TRBV7-9
CDR3aa: CASSPGGGRETQYF

v_gene: TRBV4-3
CDR3aa: CASSQDIALSSYEQYF

v_gene: TRBV5-1
CDR3aa: CASSPVVGGREQYF

v_gene: TRBV9
CDR3aa: CASSVGGSNEKLFF

v_gene: TRBV10-1
CDR3aa: CASSDNRNTEAFF

v_gene: TRBV6-1
CDR3aa: CASSPGQGHTDTQYF

v_gene: TRBV27
CDR3aa: CASSLGRYSNQPQHF

v_gene: TRBV27
CDR3aa: CATRRVSGANVLTF

v_gene: TRBV10-3
CDR3aa: CAISQTSAQETQYF

v_gene: TRBV27
CDR3aa: CASSHSRVAGAARETQYF

v_gene: TRBV11-2
CDR3aa: CASSLGLGQPGYTF

v_gene: TRBV10-2
CDR3aa: CASSRQGSNYGYTF

v_gene: TRBV27
CDR3aa: CASISLQGSNYGYTF

v_gene: TRBV9
CDR3aa: CASSVVTGPYGYTF

v_gene: TRBV7-3
CDR3aa: CASSLVGGNTYEQYF

v_gene: TRBV7-7
CDR3aa: CASSLGLARNEQFF

v_gene: TRBV30
CDR3aa: CAWTQGHEQYF